The T cell receptor (beta chain) described here comes from a study of T cells in Graves' hyperthyroidism and ophthalmopathy. This clonotype was seen many times. Amplified regions were TCR beta CDR3 sequences from RNA transcripts. The TCR CDR3 was amplified in a first-round RT-PCR using the HTBI primer set. In TCRdb, the multiplex PCR reads were re-called with MiXCR into one record per CDR3 protein. The data show more than 500,000 distinct CDR3 sequences, 40% to 55% seen once. Patients having uncontrolled infection, another autoimmune disease, pregnancy or lactation were not included. CDR3 length equals 13 residues. Between the trimmed V and J ends, which lost 4 bases and 7 bases, there was a span of 13 bases. Germline assignment: CDR1 MDHEN and CDR2 SYDVKM.

This chain uses TRBV28 with TRBJ1-2; D is undetermined. Sample: peripheral blood or thyroid tissue (not recorded which). The TCR comes from an adult woman with Graves' disease, either hyperthyroidism or ophthalmopathy (not recorded which). As DNA, the CDR3 is TGTGCCAGCAGTTCAATAAGGGTTGGTGGCTACACCTTC. This sequence encodes CASSSIRVGGYTF.